This T cell receptor (beta chain) was sequenced in a study of cytomegalovirus exposure and HLA in healthy donors. Regarding the study as a whole: Presence/absence comparisons presumed near-even sequencing depth among donors. HLA restriction was apparent for most CMV-associated TCR beta chains in a later analysis. Within the data, a cluster of highly shared sequence variants was likely a sequencing artifact.

Germline trimming cut 7 bases from V and 0 bases from J; bases unmatched to any gene: 7. In germline, CDR1 is MNHNS, CDR2 SASEGT. This CDR3 is built from 16 residues. This clone was picked up a small number of times. What it recognizes is unknown. The PCR had 60 Vbeta and 13 Jbeta primers. Method: immunoSEQ multiplex PCR; TCRdb's copy keeps in-frame clones and lacks some. The table has fewer than 110,000 clones, around 77% seen once. This chain connects TRBV6-1 to TRBJ2-1, with 9 nucleotides matching TRBD2. The sample taken for sequencing was PBMCs. The sequence was collected from a male donor in good health and CMV-seronegative. The CDR3 nucleotides read TGTGCCAGCAATGAGGCGGGAGGGTCCTCCTACAATGAGCAGTTCTTC. Encoded protein: CASNEAGGSSYNEQFF.